Presented here are 12 T cell receptor beta chains from one specimen sequenced in a study of blood T cell repertoires in COVID-19. Profiled with immunoSEQ multiplex PCR; TCRdb holds only in-frame clones, not every one. This table has 400,000 to 450,000 clones, about 90% appearing once. Sample: peripheral blood. Receptors were obtained from a young man with COVID-19, enrolled during active disease.

This chain connects TRBV5-6 to TRBJ1-2; D gene uncertain. Germline values: CDR1 SGHDT, CDR2 YYEEEE. Trimming shortened V by 0 bases and J by 5 bases, and 17 bases separated the two germline ends. This CDR3 contains 16 residues. CDR3 sequence reads: CASSLASSTRLYGYTF. The CDR3 DNA sequence: TGTGCCAGCAGCTTGGCGTCGTCGACCAGACTTTATGGCTACACCTTC.

The chain has TRBV11-3 and TRBJ1-6, with a weak D call TRBD1 (5 bases). The CDR3 has 14 residues. The V gene's germline CDR1 is SGHNT and CDR2 YENEEA. The V end lost 5 bases, the J end lost 6 bases, and 11 bases lay between the germline ends. CDR3 region: CASSHTDSNSPLHF. The CDR3, as DNA: TGTGCCAGCAGCCACACAGACAGTAATTCACCCCTCCACTTT.

This rearrangement joins TRBV27 to TRBJ2-1, with a tentative D call TRBD2 (7 bases). Germline V gene lookup returns CDR1 MNHEY and CDR2 SMNVEV (reference sequence). Trimming pared 5 bases from V and 0 bases from J, leaving 11 bases between. The CDR3 covers 15 residues. The DNA for the CDR3 is TGTGCCAGCAGTCCCGGGGGGCCCTCCTACAATGAGCAGTTCTTC. Translation gives CASSPGGPSYNEQFF.

The V call is TRBV5-6, the J call TRBJ1-5; D remains unclear. There are 15 residues in the CDR3. Trimming removed 1 base at V and 0 bases at J, with 8 bases between. Germline V CDR1 and CDR2: SGHDT, YYEEEE. The CDR3 is CASSLRGSSNQPQHF. The DNA for the CDR3 is TGTGCCAGCAGCTTGCGAGGGAGTAGCAATCAGCCCCAGCATTTT.

The chain couples TRBV21-1 to TRBJ2-3; the table gives TRBD2 as D, unverified against the DNA. TRBV21-1 is reported as a pseudogene. The CDR3 has 18 residues. The CDR3 spells CASSILLGLAAPTDTQYF. CDR3 DNA: TGTGCCAGCAGCATATTGTTGGGACTAGCGGCCCCCACAGATACGCAGTATTTT.

In DNA, the CDR3 is TGTGCCAGCAGCCAAGATATTCGGGGGAGCCTATACAATGAGCAGTTCTTC. Protein product: CASSQDIRGSLYNEQFF. The chain links TRBV3-1 (or the pseudogene TRBV3-2) to TRBJ2-1, with D possibly matching TRBD2 (6 bases). V lost 0 bases and J 4 bases, leaving 16 bases between the germline ends. CDR1 is LGHDT, CDR2 YNNKEL, per germline (reference sequence). The CDR3 contains 17 residues.

This clone was counted a single time. V gene TRBV28 combines with J gene TRBJ2-7; 16 bases fit TRBD2. The CDR3 consists of 15 residues. Losses at the gene ends were 6 bases for V and 11 bases for J; bases not matched to a gene: 10. Germline CDR1 reads MDHEN; CDR2 reads SYDVKM. The CDR3 here is CASRVPGLAGGPEYF. The CDR3, as DNA: TGTGCCAGCAGGGTTCCGGGACTAGCGGGAGGGCCCGAGTACTTC.

The chain combines TRBV5-4 with TRBJ2-3, with D uncertain. Germline loops: CDR1 SGHNT, CDR2 YYREEE (reference sequence). V lost 1 base and J lost 0, with 9 bases in between. This CDR3 is built from 15 residues. CDR3 in amino acids: CASSLISASTDTQYF. DNA for the CDR3: TGTGCCAGCAGCTTGATCAGTGCTAGCACAGATACGCAGTATTTT.

This chain connects TRBV12-3 or TRBV12-4 to TRBJ2-7; TRBD1 matches at 8 bases. The CDR3 contains 13 residues. Losses at the gene ends were 5 bases for V and 9 bases for J; bases not matched to a gene: 9. CDR3 in DNA: TGTGCCAGCAGTCTTACTTCAGGGGGCCTGCAGTACTTC. It encodes CASSLTSGGLQYF.

J is TRBJ2-7 and V is TRBV23-1; D uncertain. TRBV23-1 is filed as an ORF, its function uncertain. This CDR3 has 11 residues. The V and J ends lost 3 bases and 6 bases respectively, with 6 bases between them. For the CDR3, the DNA is TGCGCCAGCAGTCACCGGGTCGAGCAGTACTTC. This sequence encodes CASSHRVEQYF.

The chain combines TRBV11-2 with TRBJ2-7, with D possibly TRBD1 on 6 matching bases. V gave up 5 bases and J gave up 3 bases, with 14 bases separating them. CDR3 length equals 14 residues. Germline V gene data show CDR1 as SGHAT and CDR2 as FQNNGV. CDR3 bases: TGTGCCAGCAGCGCGTTCACAGGGAACTACGAGCAGTACTTC. It yields the protein CASSAFTGNYEQYF.

The J gene is TRBJ2-7, the V gene TRBV20-1; 9 bases are shared with TRBD2. The trim removed 6 bases at V and 3 bases at J, leaving 9 bases unmatched. The germline V gene has CDR1 DFQATT and CDR2 SNEGSKA (reference sequence). The CDR3 is made up of 14 amino acids. The CDR3 DNA reads TGCAGTGCCAGTAGCGGGAGTAAAGTCTACGAGCAGTACTTC. As protein: CSASSGSKVYEQYF.